The 27 T cell receptor beta chains presented below share a single source sample, sequenced in a study of cytomegalovirus exposure and HLA in healthy donors. Amplification used 60 Vbeta primers and 13 Jbeta primers. Profiling relied on immunoSEQ multiplex PCR, and the TCRdb table lists in-frame clones only, not all of them. The table shows about 160,000 clones, with over 80% occurring only once. Input material: PBMCs. The source is a human donor in good health.

J is TRBJ2-5 and V is TRBV9; TRBD1 is a possible D gene (6 bases). The CDR3 extends over 15 amino acids. Trimming shortened V by 4 bases and J by 5 bases, and 18 bases separated the two germline ends. Germline-derived CDR1 and CDR2 are SGDLS and YYNGEE. DNA for the CDR3: TGTGCCAGCAGCCCGCGAGGGGATACAGGGGAGACCCAGTACTTC. Translation gives CASSPRGDTGETQYF.

The chain joins TRBV9 to TRBJ1-2; TRBD1 matches 9 bases. V trimming: 1 base; J trimming: 7 bases; junction bases outside the gene matches: 14. The CDR3 extends over 17 amino acids. In germline, CDR1 is SGDLS, CDR2 YYNGEE. CDR3 DNA: TGTGCCAGCAGCGTAACCGGGACAGGGACATTAGGGAGTGGCTACACCTTC. Its translation is CASSVTGTGTLGSGYTF.

This chain joins TRBV5-1 and TRBJ2-5, with TRBD1 identical over 9 bases. Germline CDR1 reads SGHRS; CDR2 reads YFSETQ. V shed 3 bases, J shed 5 bases, and the junction held 5 bases outside the gene matches. This CDR3 is built from 14 residues. The CDR3 DNA is TGCGCCAGCAGCTCTGGGACAGGGCTTGAGACCCAGTACTTC. Its protein is CASSSGTGLETQYF.

The chain links TRBV6-6 to TRBJ2-7; D might be TRBD1 (6 bases). This CDR3 region has 15 residues. Germline V lookup: CDR1 MNHNY, CDR2 SVGAGI (reference sequence). V gave up 0 bases and J gave up 3 bases, with 12 bases separating them. This CDR3 is CASSYSIEGDYEQYF. The CDR3 region has the DNA TGTGCCAGCAGTTACTCGATAGAGGGGGACTACGAGCAGTACTTC.

This chain connects TRBV9 to TRBJ2-2, with TRBD1 matching over 7 bases. Losses at the gene ends were 3 bases for V and 5 bases for J; bases not matched to a gene: 1. The CDR3 is 13 residues long. CDR1 SGDLS and CDR2 YYNGEE come from the germline V gene. In DNA form, the CDR3 reads TGTGCCAGCAGCGAGACAGGGACCGGGGAGCTGTTTTTT. Its protein is CASSETGTGELFF.

The chain joins TRBV4-3 to TRBJ2-3; TRBD2 agrees at 7 bases. The germline V gene encodes CDR1 LGHNA and CDR2 YSLEER. This CDR3 is built from 14 residues. Trimming at V came to 6 bases and at J to 4 bases, leaving 7 bases not matched to a gene. This CDR3 is CASSIGRGADTQYF. The CDR3 DNA reads TGCGCCAGCAGTATTGGACGGGGGGCAGATACGCAGTATTTT.

The DNA for the CDR3 is TGTGCCAGCAGCAAACAGGGGGCGCCCACCGGGGAGCTGTTTTTT. It translates to CASSKQGAPTGELFF. The chain combines TRBV7-2 with TRBJ2-2; 9 bases fit TRBD1. CDR1 and CDR2 (germline): SGHTA, FQGNSA. The V gene end was trimmed by 5 bases and the J gene end by 4 bases; junction bases not matched to a gene: 5. The CDR3 has 15 amino acids. Using reference TRBV7-2 and TRBJ2-2 for the parts outside the CDR3, the full variable domain is GAGVSQSPSNKVTEKGKDVELRCDPISGHTALYWYRQSLGQGLEFLIYFQGNSAPDKSGLPSDRFSAERTGGSVSTLTIQRTQQEDSAVYLCASSKQGAPTGELFFGEGSRLTVL.

The chain uses TRBV7-9 and TRBJ1-1; perhaps TRBD1 as D (5 bases). The CDR3 runs to 12 residues. The germline V and J ends were trimmed by 2 bases and 6 bases, with 7 bases remaining between them. Germline V gives CDR1 SEHNR, CDR2 FQNEAQ (reference sequence). This chain's CDR3 is CASSLWGAEAFF. CDR3 bases: TGTGCCAGCAGCTTATGGGGCGCTGAAGCTTTCTTT.

The rearrangement joins TRBV19 to TRBJ1-2; 9 bases map to TRBD1. The V gene end was trimmed by 4 bases and the J gene end by 8 bases; junction bases not matched to a gene: 5. The CDR3 extends over 13 amino acids. Germline CDR1 reads LNHDA; CDR2 reads SQIVND (reference sequence). The CDR3 coding sequence is TGTGCCAGTAGTAGACAGGGGGTGTGGGGCTACACCTTC. This codes for CASSRQGVWGYTF.

The chain is built from TRBV7-9 and TRBJ1-4; D may be TRBD1 (5 bases). From germline, CDR1 is SEHNR and CDR2 FQNEAQ (reference sequence). The CDR3 is 14 amino acids. Trimming cost V 8 bases and J 4 bases, with 14 bases left between them. CDR3 loop: CASGPQGVNEKLFF. DNA of the CDR3: TGTGCCAGCGGGCCCCAAGGGGTTAATGAAAAACTGTTTTTT.

This clone has more than one count but fewer than ten. This chain connects TRBV28 to TRBJ2-2, with TRBD2 as a possible D gene (5 bases). CDR1 and CDR2 from the germline V gene are MDHEN and SYDVKM. There are 14 residues in the CDR3. Trimming took 6 bases from V and 5 from J, leaving 13 bases between them. CDR3 coding DNA: TGTGCCAGCAGGAGACTACCCAGGACCGGGGAGCTGTTTTTT. It translates to CASRRLPRTGELFF.

This clone was counted a few times. V is TRBV5-1 and J is TRBJ2-1, with 7 bases lining up with TRBD2. V lost 4 bases to trimming and J lost 0 bases; unmatched junction nucleotides: 7. Germline V gene sequence: CDR1 SGHRS, CDR2 YFSETQ. This CDR3 spans 16 amino acids. DNA of the CDR3: TGCGCCAGCAGCCGTTCCGGGGGGAGCTCCTACAATGAGCAGTTCTTC. It encodes CASSRSGGSSYNEQFF.

This chain links TRBV29-1 with TRBJ2-3; D may be TRBD2 (6 bases). Trimming removed 4 bases from V and 0 bases from J, with 11 bases in between. CDR1 and CDR2 (germline): SQVTM, ANQGSEA. This CDR3 region has 14 residues. CDR3 in amino acids: CSVGGGASTDTQYF. CDR3 nucleotide sequence: TGCAGCGTTGGAGGAGGGGCGAGCACAGATACGCAGTATTTT.

This clone was seen a single time. The rearrangement uses TRBV25-1 and TRBJ1-2; D is unresolved. Between the trimmed V and J ends, which lost 8 bases and 6 bases, there was a span of 16 bases. Germline CDR1 is MGHDK and CDR2 is SYGVNS. This CDR3 is built from 13 residues. CDR3 DNA: TGTGCCAGCTCCGGACTCAGCTTACATGGCTACACCTTC. Translated, it gives CASSGLSLHGYTF.

The CDR3 nucleotides read TGTGCCAGCAGCCCTAAAGGGGTGAACAATGGCTACACCTTC. It codes for CASSPKGVNNGYTF. The chain links TRBV13 to TRBJ1-2; tentatively, D is TRBD1 (5 bases). Trimming took 5 bases from V and 6 from J, leaving 16 bases between them. The CDR3 covers 14 residues. The germline CDR1 and CDR2 sequences are PRHDT and FYEKMQ (reference sequence).

The J gene is TRBJ1-2, the V gene TRBV13; D ambiguous. The CDR3 has 15 residues. Trimming shortened V by 5 bases and J by 3 bases, and 16 bases separated the two germline ends. Germline loops: CDR1 PRHDT, CDR2 FYEKMQ (reference sequence). The CDR3 region is CASSPHGEGYYGYTF. CDR3 bases: TGTGCCAGCAGCCCGCATGGGGAGGGCTACTATGGCTACACCTTC.

The chain carries TRBV2 and TRBJ1-3; no clear D gene. The germline V gene has CDR1 SNHLY and CDR2 FYNNEI. CDR3 length: 14 residues. Between the trimmed V and J ends, which lost 6 bases and 0 bases, there was a span of 9 bases. DNA for the CDR3: TGTGCCAGCAGGCGGGCCCCCTCTGGAAACACCATATATTTT. Translating gives CASRRAPSGNTIYF.

V and J are TRBV28 and TRBJ2-7, with 7 bases identical to TRBD2. Losses at the gene ends were 5 bases for V and 0 bases for J; bases not matched to a gene: 10. The germline CDR1 and CDR2 sequences are MDHEN and SYDVKM. The CDR3 consists of 16 residues. Written as DNA, the CDR3 is TGTGCCAGCAGTCTGAATCCGGGGGACTACTCCTACGAGCAGTACTTC. Its protein is CASSLNPGDYSYEQYF.

A few counts support this clone. The chain employs TRBV5-1 and TRBJ2-4; TRBD2 matches 11 bases. V gave up 2 bases and J gave up 0 bases; unmatched junction bases: 10. Germline CDR1 is SGHRS and CDR2 is YFSETQ. This CDR3 region has 19 residues. CDR3 sequence (DNA): TGCGCCAGCAGCTTCCAACTAGCGGGGGAACCTCTAGCCAAAAACATTCAGTACTTC. Protein: CASSFQLAGEPLAKNIQYF.

This sequence joins TRBV10-2 and TRBJ2-7; 8 bases line up with TRBD1. This CDR3 spans 15 amino acids. Germline V gene lookup returns CDR1 WSHSY and CDR2 SAAADI. V dropped 9 bases and J dropped 4; count of bases not matched to a gene: 14. CDR3 sequence: CASDRGQPAGYEQYF. As DNA, the CDR3 is TGCGCCAGTGACAGGGGACAACCGGCGGGTTACGAGCAGTACTTC.

The sample holds one count of this clone. The gene calls are TRBV6-5 and TRBJ2-3; D is uncertain. The V end was cut by 7 bases, the J end by 4 bases, with 12 bases between. CDR1 is MNHEY, CDR2 SVGAGI, per germline. The CDR3 loop spans 13 amino acids. The DNA of the CDR3 is TGTGCCAGCAAAGTAAGACTGGCAGATACGCAGTATTTT. Its translation: CASKVRLADTQYF.

V is TRBV5-1 and J is TRBJ1-1, with 9 bases fitting TRBD1. J lost 0 bases, V lost 4 bases, and 4 bases had no gene match. This CDR3 spans 15 amino acids. The germline CDR1 and CDR2 sequences are SGHRS and YFSETQ. For the CDR3, the DNA is TGCGCCAGCAGCCAGGACAGGGGAATGAACACTGAAGCTTTCTTT. Translation gives CASSQDRGMNTEAFF.

The chain carries TRBV12-5 and TRBJ1-2; possibly TRBD1 for D (6 bases). Trimming removed 0 bases from V and 1 base from J, with 12 bases in between. The length of the CDR3 is 16 residues. CDR1 and CDR2 from the germline V gene are LGHNT and FRNRAP. The CDR3 protein is CASGLVRGQSNYGYTF. The CDR3 DNA follows: TGTGCTAGTGGTTTGGTAAGGGGACAAAGTAACTATGGCTACACCTTC.

The rearrangement links TRBV20-1 to TRBJ1-1; D gene unclear. The CDR3 is 8 residues long. Germline lookup yields CDR1 DFQATT and CDR2 SNEGSKA (reference sequence). Deletions cut 6 bases from V and 7 bases from J, with 3 bases between. CDR3 in amino acids: CSANEAFF. CDR3 sequence (DNA): TGCAGTGCCAATGAAGCTTTCTTT.

The V gene is TRBV5-6, the J gene TRBJ2-7, with D possibly TRBD1 on 5 matching bases. The germline gives CDR1 SGHDT, CDR2 YYEEEE. The V end was cut by 0 bases, the J end by 4 bases, with 11 bases between. CDR3 length: 14 residues. CDR3 bases: TGTGCCAGCAGCTTGGAAGGGGCGCGGTACGAGCAGTACTTC. Translated: CASSLEGARYEQYF.

The V and J genes are TRBV7-9 and TRBJ2-7; D possibly corresponds to TRBD1 (6 bases). Germline CDR1 reads SEHNR; CDR2 reads FQNEAQ (reference sequence). This CDR3 contains 14 residues. V was pared by 5 bases and J by 1 base, with 12 bases between. The CDR3 DNA reads TGTGCCAGCAGCCTAAACAGGGATTCCTACGAGCAGTACTTC. Translation gives CASSLNRDSYEQYF.

This chain connects TRBV9 to TRBJ2-1, with 11 bases that match TRBD1. After removal of 4 bases from V and 7 bases from J, the junction contained 7 bases not matched to a gene. Germline CDR1 and CDR2: SGDLS and YYNGEE. The CDR3 extends over 15 amino acids. CDR3 residues: CASSPGTGGWNEQFF. For the CDR3, the DNA is TGTGCCAGCAGCCCCGGGACAGGGGGGTGGAATGAGCAGTTCTTC.